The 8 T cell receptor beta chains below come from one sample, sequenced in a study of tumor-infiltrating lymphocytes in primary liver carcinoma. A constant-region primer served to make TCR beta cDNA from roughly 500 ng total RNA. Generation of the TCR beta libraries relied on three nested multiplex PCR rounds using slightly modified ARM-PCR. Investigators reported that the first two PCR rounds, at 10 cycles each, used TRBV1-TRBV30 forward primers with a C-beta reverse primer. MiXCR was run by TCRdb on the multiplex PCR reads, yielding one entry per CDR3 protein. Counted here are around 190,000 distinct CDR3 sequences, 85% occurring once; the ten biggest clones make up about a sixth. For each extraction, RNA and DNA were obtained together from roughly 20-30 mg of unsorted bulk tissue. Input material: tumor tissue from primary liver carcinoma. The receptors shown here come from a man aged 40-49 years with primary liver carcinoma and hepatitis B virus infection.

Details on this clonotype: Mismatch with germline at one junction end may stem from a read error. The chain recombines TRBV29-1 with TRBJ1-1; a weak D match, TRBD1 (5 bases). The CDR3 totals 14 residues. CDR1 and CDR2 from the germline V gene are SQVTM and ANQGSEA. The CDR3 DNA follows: TGCAGCGGCCGCCCGGGGGGAGAGGACACTGAAGATTTCTTT. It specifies CSGRPGGEDTEDFF.

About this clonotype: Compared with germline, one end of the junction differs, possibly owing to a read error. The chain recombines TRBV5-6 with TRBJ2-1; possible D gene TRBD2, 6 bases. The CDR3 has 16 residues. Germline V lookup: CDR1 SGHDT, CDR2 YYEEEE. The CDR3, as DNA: TGTGCCAGTAGCTCGGATTTGGCGGGAATCGGCGATGAGCAGTTCTTC. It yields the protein CASSSDLAGIGDEQFF.

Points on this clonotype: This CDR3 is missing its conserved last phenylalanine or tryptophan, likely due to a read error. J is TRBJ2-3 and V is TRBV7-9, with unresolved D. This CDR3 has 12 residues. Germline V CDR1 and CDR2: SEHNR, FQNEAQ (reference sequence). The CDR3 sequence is CTSSLVADTQYL. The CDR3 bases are TGTACCAGCAGCTTAGTTGCAGATACGCAGTATCTT.

The CDR3 region has the DNA TGTGCCAGCAGCACAGGGGACTCAACCTACGAGCAGTACTTC. This codes for CASSTGDSTYEQYF. J is TRBJ2-7 and V is TRBV9; perhaps TRBD1 as D (7 bases). The CDR3 extends over 14 amino acids. Germline V lookup: CDR1 SGDLS, CDR2 YYNGEE. Trimming stripped 4 bases from V and 2 bases from J, with 13 bases between.

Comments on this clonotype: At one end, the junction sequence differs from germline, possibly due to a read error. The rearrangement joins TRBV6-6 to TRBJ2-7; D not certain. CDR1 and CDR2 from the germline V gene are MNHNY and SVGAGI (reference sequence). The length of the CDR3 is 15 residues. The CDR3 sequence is CVSSLPQVHTCEQYF. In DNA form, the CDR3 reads TGTGTCAGCAGTTTGCCCCAGGTCCATACCTGCGAGCAGTACTTC.

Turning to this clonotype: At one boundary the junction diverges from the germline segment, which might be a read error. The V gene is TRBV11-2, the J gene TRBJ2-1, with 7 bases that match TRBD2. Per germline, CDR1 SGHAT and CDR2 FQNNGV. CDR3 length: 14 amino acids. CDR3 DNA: TGTGCCAACAGCTCAGCCGGGAGGCATAATGAGCAGTTCTTC. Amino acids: CANSSAGRHNEQFF.

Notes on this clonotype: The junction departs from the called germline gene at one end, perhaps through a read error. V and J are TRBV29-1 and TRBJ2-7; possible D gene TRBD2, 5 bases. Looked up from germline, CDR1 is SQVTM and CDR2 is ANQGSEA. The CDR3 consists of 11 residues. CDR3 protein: CSVENWDEQYF. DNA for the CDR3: TGTAGCGTTGAGAATTGGGACGAGCAGTACTTC.

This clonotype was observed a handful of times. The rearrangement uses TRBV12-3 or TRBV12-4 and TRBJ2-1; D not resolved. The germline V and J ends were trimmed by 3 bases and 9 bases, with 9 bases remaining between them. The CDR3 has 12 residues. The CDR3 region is CASSFNYAEQFF. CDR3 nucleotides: TGTGCCAGCAGTTTTAACTACGCTGAGCAGTTCTTC.